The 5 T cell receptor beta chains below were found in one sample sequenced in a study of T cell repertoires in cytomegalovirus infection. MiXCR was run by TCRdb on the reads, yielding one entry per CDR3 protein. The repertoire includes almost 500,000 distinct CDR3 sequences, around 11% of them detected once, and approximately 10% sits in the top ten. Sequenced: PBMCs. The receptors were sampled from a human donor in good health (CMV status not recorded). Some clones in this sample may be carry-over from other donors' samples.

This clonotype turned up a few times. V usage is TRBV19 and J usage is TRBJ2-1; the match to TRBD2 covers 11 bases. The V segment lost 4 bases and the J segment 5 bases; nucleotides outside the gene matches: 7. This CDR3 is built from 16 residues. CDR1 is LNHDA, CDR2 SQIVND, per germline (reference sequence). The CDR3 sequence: CASSKHLAGGNNEQFF. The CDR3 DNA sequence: TGTGCCAGTAGTAAGCATTTAGCGGGAGGGAACAATGAGCAGTTCTTC.

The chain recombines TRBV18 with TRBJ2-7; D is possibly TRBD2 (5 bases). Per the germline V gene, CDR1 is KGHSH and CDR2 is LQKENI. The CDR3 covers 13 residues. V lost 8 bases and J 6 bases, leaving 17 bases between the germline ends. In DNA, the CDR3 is TGTGCCAGCCTTCCCCAAACCAGCGGCGAGCAGTACTTC. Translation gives CASLPQTSGEQYF. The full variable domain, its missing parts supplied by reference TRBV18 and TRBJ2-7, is NAGVMQNPRHLVRRRGQEARLRCSPMKGHSHVYWYRQLPEEGLKFMVYLQKENIIDESGMPKERFSAEFPKEGPSILRIQQVVRGDSAAYFCASLPQTSGEQYFGPGTRLTVT.

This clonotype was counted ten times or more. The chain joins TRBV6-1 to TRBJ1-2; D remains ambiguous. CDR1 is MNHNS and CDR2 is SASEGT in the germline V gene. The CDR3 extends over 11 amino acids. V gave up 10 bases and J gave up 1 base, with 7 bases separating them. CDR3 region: CAIGDNYGYTF. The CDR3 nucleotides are TGTGCCATCGGGGATAACTATGGCTACACCTTC.

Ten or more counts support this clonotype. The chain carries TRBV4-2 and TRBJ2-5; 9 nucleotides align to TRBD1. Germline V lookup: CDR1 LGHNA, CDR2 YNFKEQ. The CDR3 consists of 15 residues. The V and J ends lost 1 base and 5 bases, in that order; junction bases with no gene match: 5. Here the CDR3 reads CASSQGDRERETQYF. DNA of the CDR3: TGTGCCAGCAGCCAAGGGGACAGGGAGAGGGAGACCCAGTACTTC.

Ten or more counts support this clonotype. Here the CDR3 reads CATSDGTAGSETQYF. For the CDR3, the DNA is TGTGCCACCAGTGATGGGACAGCGGGATCGGAGACCCAGTACTTC. This sequence joins TRBV24-1 and TRBJ2-5, with D perhaps matching TRBD1 or TRBD2 (7 bases each). The CDR3 is made up of 15 amino acids. Between the trimmed V and J ends, which lost 3 bases and 5 bases, there was a span of 15 bases. Germline V CDR1 and CDR2: KGHDR, SFDVKD.